The 25 T cell receptor beta chains listed next were all sequenced from one sample in a study of T cell clones after liver transplantation. Only in-frame clones appear in the TCRdb table, and some are missing; sequencing was by immunoSEQ multiplex PCR. This sample has around 76,000 clones, with about 80% found just once. The material was CD4+ T cells from blood, obtained 12 months after liver transplant. These receptors all come from a human patient who received a liver transplant. Some T cells may be provided by the graft donor.

This chain connects TRBV5-1 to TRBJ1-1; D not resolved. Germline CDR1 SGHRS, CDR2 YFSETQ. V dropped 0 bases and J dropped 2 bases, with 8 bases sitting between them. This CDR3 is 14 amino acids long. The CDR3 sequence: CASSLDSLNTEAFF. CDR3 in DNA: TGCGCCAGCAGCTTGGATAGCCTTAACACTGAAGCTTTCTTT.

The J gene is TRBJ2-3, the V gene TRBV7-6, with TRBD1 as a possible D gene (5 bases). Between the trimmed V and J ends, which lost 3 bases and 9 bases, there was a span of 16 bases. The CDR3 covers 14 residues. CDR1 SGHVS and CDR2 FNYEAQ come from the germline V gene. The CDR3 region has the DNA TGTGCCAGCAGCTTGAGACAGATAGCCGACACGCAGTATTTT. This encodes CASSLRQIADTQYF.

CDR3 region: CASSLRPGQGYEQYF. In DNA, the CDR3 is TGTGCCAGCAGCTTAAGGCCAGGACAGGGCTACGAGCAGTACTTC. This chain links TRBV7-3 with TRBJ2-7, with 8 bases lining up with TRBD1. V was clipped by 1 base and J by 3 bases; unmatched bases: 5. Germline loops: CDR1 SGHTA, CDR2 FQGTGA. CDR3 length: 15 amino acids. The variable domain in full, completed from reference TRBV7-3 and TRBJ2-7, reads GAGVSQTPSNKVTEKGKYVELRCDPISGHTALYWYRQSLGQGPEFLIYFQGTGAADDSGLPNDRFFAVRPEGSVSTLKIQRTERGDSAVYLCASSLRPGQGYEQYFGPGTRLTVT.

The V and J genes are TRBV14 and TRBJ2-3; 8 bases are shared with TRBD2. Trimming cost V 4 bases and J 12 bases; bases outside gene matches: 9. Germline CDR1 is SGHDN and CDR2 is FVKESK. This CDR3 spans 13 amino acids. CDR3 protein: CASSRPLAAPQYF. DNA for the CDR3: TGTGCCAGCAGCCGGCCACTAGCGGCCCCCCAGTATTTT. The variable domain in full, with the rest retrieved from reference TRBV14 and TRBJ2-3, is EAGVTQFPSHSVIEKGQTVTLRCDPISGHDNLYWYRRVMGKEIKFLLHFVKESKQDESGMPNNRFLAERTGGTYSTLKVQPAELEDSGVYFCASSRPLAAPQYFGPGTRLTVL.

This clone appeared once. The J gene is TRBJ2-7, the V gene TRBV4-3, with 15 positions matching TRBD2. V shed 0 bases and J 6 bases; nucleotides not matched to a gene: 6. The CDR3 length is 17 residues. Germline values: CDR1 LGHNA, CDR2 YSLEER. CDR3 DNA sequence: TGCGCCAGCAGCCAAGATTTCGGACTAGCGGGAGGGCGCGAGCAGTACTTC. Protein: CASSQDFGLAGGREQYF.

The chain couples TRBV19 to TRBJ1-1, with 7 bases lining up with TRBD1. Unmatched junction bases numbered 16, after V lost 5 bases and J lost 7 bases. The CDR3 extends over 16 amino acids. Germline CDR1 LNHDA, CDR2 SQIVND (reference sequence). CDR3 nucleotide sequence: TGTGCCAGTAGTCCCGTGGCCCAGGGGGAGACTTATGAAGCTTTCTTT. Translating it yields CASSPVAQGETYEAFF.

The sample holds one count of this clone. V and J are TRBV7-2 and TRBJ1-1; 9 nucleotides agree with TRBD1. The CDR3 runs 14 residues. V lost 2 bases and J lost 5; bases outside the gene matches: 3. CDR1 is SGHTA, CDR2 FQGNSA, per germline. The CDR3, as DNA: TGTGCCAGCAGCTTAACAGGGGGCTTGACTGAAGCTTTCTTT. As protein: CASSLTGGLTEAFF.

The V call is TRBV7-6, the J call TRBJ1-4; possibly TRBD1 for D (6 bases). Germline CDR1 is SGHVS and CDR2 is FNYEAQ. V dropped 5 bases and J dropped 7 bases, with 14 bases sitting between them. This CDR3 spans 14 amino acids. The CDR3 sequence is CASSLGAHGEKLFF. CDR3 bases: TGTGCCAGCAGCCTGGGGGCGCATGGTGAAAAACTGTTTTTT.

The chain employs TRBV2 and TRBJ2-1; D may be TRBD1 or TRBD2 (5 bases each). The CDR3 covers 12 residues. The germline CDR1 and CDR2 sequences are SNHLY and FYNNEI. V was pared by 6 bases and J by 8 bases, with 11 bases between. CDR3 in amino acids: CASRGDGDEQFF. The CDR3 coding sequence is TGTGCCAGCAGAGGGGACGGTGATGAGCAGTTCTTC.

The chain couples TRBV5-4 to TRBJ2-7, with D uncertain. V was trimmed by 4 bases and J by 2 bases, leaving 10 bases between them. Per the germline V gene, CDR1 is SGHNT and CDR2 is YYREEE (reference sequence). The CDR3 is made up of 13 amino acids. DNA for the CDR3: TGTGCCAGCAGCAGGGCAGTACCCTACGAGCAGTACTTC. Translated: CASSRAVPYEQYF.

This clone turned up a few times. The chain carries TRBV28 and TRBJ2-7; no clear D gene. Germline V gene data show CDR1 as MDHEN and CDR2 as SYDVKM. The CDR3 covers 16 residues. Trimming pared 3 bases from V and 7 bases from J, leaving 22 bases between. The CDR3 DNA reads TGTGCCAGCAGTTTGTTCGGTCGGCCCGGCCTCTATGAGCAGTACTTC. Protein product: CASSLFGRPGLYEQYF.

The V and J genes are TRBV19 and TRBJ1-2; the D is unclear. Trimming shortened V by 1 base and J by 3 bases, and 15 bases separated the two germline ends. Germline V gene sequence: CDR1 LNHDA, CDR2 SQIVND (reference sequence). The CDR3 contains 16 residues. The CDR3 region has the DNA TGTGCCAGTAGTATAGGGGTCTCGGGCGGTTACTATGGCTACACCTTC. Amino acid sequence: CASSIGVSGGYYGYTF.

This chain joins TRBV9 and TRBJ2-3, with D perhaps being TRBD1 or TRBD2 (5 bases each). Germline assignment: CDR1 SGDLS and CDR2 YYNGEE. CDR3 length equals 15 residues. V was pared by 3 bases and J by 5 bases, with 16 bases between. In DNA form, the CDR3 reads TGTGCCAGCAGCGCGTCTGGGACGAGGGGAGATACGCAGTATTTT. This gives the protein CASSASGTRGDTQYF.

In its sample, this clone was seen a few times. J is TRBJ2-3 and V is TRBV2; TRBD2 matches at 12 bases. This CDR3 region has 15 residues. The germline V gene has CDR1 SNHLY and CDR2 FYNNEI. The V segment lost 3 bases and the J segment 4 bases; nucleotides outside the gene matches: 2. CDR3 region: CASSETSGSADTQYF. DNA for the CDR3: TGTGCCAGCAGTGAGACTAGCGGGAGTGCAGATACGCAGTATTTT.

The rearrangement joins TRBV6-1 to TRBJ1-2, with a weak D call TRBD1 (5 bases). The CDR3 runs to 14 residues. Germline CDR1 is MNHNS and CDR2 is SASEGT. Trimming took off 2 bases at V and 9 bases at J, with 16 bases between the two ends. CDR3 DNA: TGTGCCAGCAGTGAAAGCGAGGGGCTCGGGCGCTACACCTTC. Its protein is CASSESEGLGRYTF.

This CDR3 is CASSLGASMNTEAFF. The CDR3 DNA follows: TGTGCCAGCAGTCTTGGGGCCTCAATGAACACTGAAGCTTTCTTT. The chain links TRBV6-6 to TRBJ1-1, with D perhaps matching TRBD1 (5 bases). The germline V and J ends were trimmed by 5 bases and 0 bases, with 13 bases remaining between them. This CDR3 is built from 15 residues. CDR1 and CDR2 from the germline V gene are MNHNY and SVGAGI (reference sequence).

The chain has TRBV27 and TRBJ2-1; D is possibly TRBD2 (5 bases). The CDR3 runs to 14 residues. Germline V gives CDR1 MNHEY, CDR2 SMNVEV (reference sequence). V lost 3 bases to trimming and J lost 8 bases, with 14 bases between them. DNA of the CDR3: TGTGCCAGCAGTTTTCTCCGTGAGGGCGATGAGCAGTTCTTC. Its translation is CASSFLREGDEQFF.

The gene calls are TRBV9 and TRBJ2-7, with a tentative D call TRBD1 (6 bases). This CDR3 region has 14 residues. The V end was cut by 4 bases, the J end by 0 bases, with 11 bases between. CDR1 and CDR2 from the germline V gene are SGDLS and YYNGEE. Written as DNA, the CDR3 is TGTGCCAGCAGCCCAGGGGCGGTCTCCTACGAGCAGTACTTC. Translation gives CASSPGAVSYEQYF.

This chain connects TRBV30 to TRBJ1-1; maybe TRBD1 (6 bases). There are 15 residues in the CDR3. The ends were cut back, 1 base at V and 3 bases at J, with 15 bases in the middle. Germline V gene sequence: CDR1 GTSNPN, CDR2 SVGIG (reference sequence). CDR3 loop: CAWSGSWRGDTEAFF. The CDR3, as DNA: TGTGCCTGGAGTGGGTCTTGGAGGGGGGACACTGAAGCTTTCTTT.

The chain combines TRBV18 with TRBJ1-1; 8 nucleotides align to TRBD1. The germline CDR1 and CDR2 sequences are KGHSH and LQKENI. Losses at the gene ends were 5 bases for V and 0 bases for J; bases not matched to a gene: 11. This CDR3 is 17 amino acids long. The CDR3 nucleotides are TGTGCCAGCTCATCCGCCCAGGGGGCGAGGGTGAACACTGAAGCTTTCTTT. Residues: CASSSAQGARVNTEAFF.

The chain couples TRBV7-9 to TRBJ1-2; 10 positions agree with TRBD1. V shed 4 bases and J 7 bases; nucleotides not matched to a gene: 6. CDR3 length: 14 residues. Germline V gene lookup returns CDR1 SEHNR and CDR2 FQNEAQ (reference sequence). This chain's CDR3 is CASSSPGQGFGYTF. In DNA form, the CDR3 reads TGTGCCAGCAGCTCACCGGGACAGGGGTTTGGCTACACCTTC.

This rearrangement joins TRBV9 to TRBJ1-4, with TRBD1 matching 8 bases. CDR1 is SGDLS, CDR2 YYNGEE, per germline. V was clipped by 4 bases and J by 5 bases; unmatched bases: 7. CDR3 length: 15 amino acids. The CDR3, as DNA: TGTGCCAGCAGCTTTTCGACAGGGGCGAATGAAAAACTGTTTTTT. Protein: CASSFSTGANEKLFF.

V usage is TRBV6-7 and J usage is TRBJ1-4; D not resolved. TRBV6-7 carries the ORF label, with uncertain function. V gave up 9 bases and J gave up 5 bases, with 13 bases separating them. The CDR3 loop spans 13 amino acids. CDR3 nucleotide sequence: TGTGCCAGTTCTGCGACGACCAATGAAAAACTGTTTTTT. Encoded protein: CASSATTNEKLFF.

In this sample, this clone turned up once. The chain couples TRBV18 to TRBJ2-3; 7 bases are a match to TRBD2. The germline CDR1 and CDR2 sequences are KGHSH and LQKENI. J lost 9 bases, V lost 3 bases, and 6 bases had no gene match. The CDR3 extends over 13 amino acids. The CDR3 sequence: CASSPSLAATQYF. CDR3 nucleotides: TGTGCCAGCTCACCTTCTCTAGCGGCAACGCAGTATTTT.

The V call is TRBV15, the J call TRBJ2-7; D is perhaps TRBD1 (6 bases). V was cut by 5 bases and J by 5 bases, with 22 bases left in between. Germline V gene lookup returns CDR1 LNHNV and CDR2 YYDKDF (reference sequence). CDR3 length equals 16 residues. This chain's CDR3 is CATSPSRQGGANEQYF. CDR3 nucleotide sequence: TGTGCCACCAGCCCTTCCCGGCAAGGGGGAGCCAACGAGCAGTACTTC.